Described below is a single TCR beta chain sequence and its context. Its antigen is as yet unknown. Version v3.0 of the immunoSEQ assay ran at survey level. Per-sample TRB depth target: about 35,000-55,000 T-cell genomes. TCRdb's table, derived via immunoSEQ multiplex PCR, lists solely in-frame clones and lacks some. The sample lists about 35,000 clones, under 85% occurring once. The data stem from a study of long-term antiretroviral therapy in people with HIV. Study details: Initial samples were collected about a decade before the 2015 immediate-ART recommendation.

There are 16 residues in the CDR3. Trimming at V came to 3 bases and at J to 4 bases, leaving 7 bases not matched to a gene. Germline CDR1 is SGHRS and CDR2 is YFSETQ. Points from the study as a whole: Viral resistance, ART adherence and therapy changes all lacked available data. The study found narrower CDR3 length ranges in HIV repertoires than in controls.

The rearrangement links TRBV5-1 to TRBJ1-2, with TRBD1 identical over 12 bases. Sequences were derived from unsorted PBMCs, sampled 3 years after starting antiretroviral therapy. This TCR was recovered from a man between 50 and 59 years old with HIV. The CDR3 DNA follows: TGCGCCAGCAGCTCGGGACAGGGGGCCTCCAGCTATGGCTACACCTTC. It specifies CASSSGQGASSYGYTF.